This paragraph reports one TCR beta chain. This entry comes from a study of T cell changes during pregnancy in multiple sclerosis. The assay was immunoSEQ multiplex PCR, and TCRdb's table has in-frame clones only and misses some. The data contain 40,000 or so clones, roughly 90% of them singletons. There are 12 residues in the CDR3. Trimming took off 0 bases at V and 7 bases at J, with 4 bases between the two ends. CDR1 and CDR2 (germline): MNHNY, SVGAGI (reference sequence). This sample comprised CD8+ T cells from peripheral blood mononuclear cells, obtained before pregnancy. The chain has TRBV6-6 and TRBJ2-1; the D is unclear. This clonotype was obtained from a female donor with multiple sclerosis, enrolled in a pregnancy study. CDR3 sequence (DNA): TGTGCCAGCAGTTACTCCGTAAATGAGCAGTTCTTC. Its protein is CASSYSVNEQFF.